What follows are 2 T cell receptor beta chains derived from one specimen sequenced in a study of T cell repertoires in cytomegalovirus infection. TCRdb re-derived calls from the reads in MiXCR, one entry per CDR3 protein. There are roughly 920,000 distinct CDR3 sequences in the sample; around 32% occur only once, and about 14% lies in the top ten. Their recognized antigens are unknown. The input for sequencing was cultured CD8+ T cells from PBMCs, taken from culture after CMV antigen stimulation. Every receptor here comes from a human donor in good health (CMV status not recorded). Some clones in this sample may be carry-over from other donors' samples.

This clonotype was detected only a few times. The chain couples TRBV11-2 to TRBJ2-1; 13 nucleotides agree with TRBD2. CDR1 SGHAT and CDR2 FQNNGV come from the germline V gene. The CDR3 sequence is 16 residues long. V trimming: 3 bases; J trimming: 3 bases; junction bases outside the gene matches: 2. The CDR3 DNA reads TGTGCCAGCAGCTTCTGGACTAGCGGGGGCTACAATGAGCAGTTCTTC. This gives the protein CASSFWTSGGYNEQFF.

CDR3 region: CSARDMLASETQYF. The CDR3 DNA follows: TGCAGTGCTAGAGATATGCTAGCTTCGGAGACCCAGTACTTC. The chain is built from TRBV20-1 and TRBJ2-5, with a possible D match to TRBD2 (5 bases). Trimming removed 0 bases from V and 5 bases from J, with 13 bases in between. The CDR3 is made up of 14 amino acids. Per the germline V gene, CDR1 is DFQATT and CDR2 is SNEGSKA (reference sequence).